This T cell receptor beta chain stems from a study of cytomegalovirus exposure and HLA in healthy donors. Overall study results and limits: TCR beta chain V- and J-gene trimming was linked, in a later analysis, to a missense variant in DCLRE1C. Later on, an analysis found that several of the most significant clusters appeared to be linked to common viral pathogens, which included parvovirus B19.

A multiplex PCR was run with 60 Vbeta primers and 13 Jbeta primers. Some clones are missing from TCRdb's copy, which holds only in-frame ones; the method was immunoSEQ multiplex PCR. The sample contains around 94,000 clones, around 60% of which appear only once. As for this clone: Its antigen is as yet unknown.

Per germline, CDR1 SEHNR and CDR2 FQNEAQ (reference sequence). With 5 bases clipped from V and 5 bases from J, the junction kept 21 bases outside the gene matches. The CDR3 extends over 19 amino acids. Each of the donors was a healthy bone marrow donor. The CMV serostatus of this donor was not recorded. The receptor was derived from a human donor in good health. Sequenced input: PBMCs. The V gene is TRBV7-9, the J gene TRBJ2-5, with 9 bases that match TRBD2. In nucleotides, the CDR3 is TGTGCCAGCAGCAGGCCTAGGGGGACTAGCAGCCCCCATGAGGAGACCCAGTACTTC. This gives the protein CASSRPRGTSSPHEETQYF.